This entry lists 14 T cell receptor beta chains sequenced from one sample in a study of cytomegalovirus exposure and HLA in healthy donors. Amplification used 60 Vbeta primers and 13 Jbeta primers. Data came from immunoSEQ multiplex PCR; TCRdb stores just in-frame clones and leaves some out. The repertoire holds under 250,000 clones, with about 81% as singletons. Sequenced material: PBMCs. These receptors were taken from a woman in her sixties or seventies in good health and CMV-seropositive.

In its sample, this clone was seen once. J is TRBJ1-3 and V is TRBV11-2, with D unresolved. Trimming removed 2 bases from V and 8 bases from J, with 4 bases in between. The CDR3 extends over 11 amino acids. Germline V gene sequence: CDR1 SGHAT, CDR2 FQNNGV. The CDR3 is CASSLRDTIYF. The DNA of the CDR3 is TGTGCCAGCAGCTTACGTGACACCATATATTTT.

The chain couples TRBV27 to TRBJ2-7; no firm D call. The CDR3 consists of 13 residues. Trimming shortened V by 3 bases and J by 3 bases, and 9 bases separated the two germline ends. Germline assignment: CDR1 MNHEY and CDR2 SMNVEV (reference sequence). The CDR3 spells CASSFGTGYEQYF. Written as DNA, the CDR3 is TGTGCCAGCAGTTTCGGCACGGGCTACGAGCAGTACTTC.

The chain combines TRBV10-3 with TRBJ1-2; 11 positions match TRBD1. This CDR3 region has 16 residues. Germline CDR1 is ENHRY and CDR2 is SYGVKD. J was trimmed by 1 base and V by 4 bases; bases with no gene match: 5. As DNA, the CDR3 is TGTGCCATCAGTGCGGGACAGGGGGAAGGTAACTATGGCTACACCTTC. Residues: CAISAGQGEGNYGYTF.

This chain links TRBV6-1 with TRBJ1-1, with a tentative D call TRBD1 (6 bases). Trimming took 6 bases from V and 2 from J, leaving 13 bases between them. The CDR3 consists of 14 residues. From germline, CDR1 is MNHNS and CDR2 SASEGT. CDR3 loop: CASRVGQTNTEAFF. DNA of the CDR3: TGTGCCAGCAGGGTAGGACAGACAAACACTGAAGCTTTCTTT.

The CDR3 DNA follows: TGTGCCAGCCGGACTAACCCCACAGATACGCAGTATTTT. Protein product: CASRTNPTDTQYF. The rearrangement joins TRBV6-1 to TRBJ2-3; maybe TRBD2 (6 bases). Germline V gene lookup returns CDR1 MNHNS and CDR2 SASEGT. The CDR3 runs to 13 residues. V lost 8 bases and J lost 2, with 11 bases in between.

This clone was seen just once. The chain carries TRBV30 and TRBJ1-5; maybe TRBD1 (5 bases). This CDR3 spans 15 amino acids. V shed 0 bases and J shed 5 bases, with 14 bases lying between them. CDR1 and CDR2 (germline): GTSNPN, SVGIG (reference sequence). The CDR3 region has the DNA TGTGCCTGGAGTGTACGGGGGTCCGGCCATCAGCCCCAGCATTTT. Encoded protein: CAWSVRGSGHQPQHF. Full variable domain (missing parts from reference TRBV30 and TRBJ1-5): SQTIHQWPATLVQPVGSPLSLECTVEGTSNPNLYWYRQAAGRGLQLLFYSVGIGQISSEVPQNLSASRPQDRQFILSSKKLLLSDSGFYLCAWSVRGSGHQPQHFGDGTRLSIL.

This chain joins TRBV7-6 and TRBJ2-5; 7 bases match TRBD1. The CDR3 runs 14 residues. CDR1 and CDR2 (germline): SGHVS, FNYEAQ. The ends lost 5 bases at V and 4 bases at J; junction bases unmatched: 7. CDR3 DNA: TGTGCCAGCAGCCCGGTGACAGGGTTAGAGACCCAGTACTTC. This translates into CASSPVTGLETQYF.

The rearrangement uses TRBV7-3 and TRBJ2-7, with D possibly TRBD2 on 6 matching bases. The CDR3 extends over 15 amino acids. Germline CDR1 and CDR2: SGHTA and FQGTGA. Trimming cost V 2 bases and J 0 bases, with 11 bases left between them. The CDR3 DNA follows: TGTGCCAGCAGCTTAGGGGGAGGTCGCTCCTACGAGCAGTACTTC. It translates to CASSLGGGRSYEQYF.

The chain links TRBV5-1 to TRBJ2-1; D not certain. V was trimmed by 0 bases and J by 6 bases, leaving 10 bases between them. This CDR3 has 14 amino acids. The germline gives CDR1 SGHRS, CDR2 YFSETQ. Here the CDR3 reads CASSLVSIANEQFF. Here the CDR3 DNA reads TGCGCCAGCAGCTTGGTATCTATAGCCAATGAGCAGTTCTTC.

The J gene is TRBJ1-4, the V gene TRBV5-1; D is perhaps TRBD1 (6 bases). In germline, CDR1 is SGHRS, CDR2 YFSETQ. The V end lost 4 bases, the J end lost 5 bases, and 18 bases lay between the germline ends. The CDR3 covers 16 residues. CDR3 region: CASSPSPGVLNEKLFF. The CDR3 region has the DNA TGCGCCAGCAGCCCGTCCCCAGGGGTATTGAATGAAAAACTGTTTTTT.

The chain links TRBV6-1 to TRBJ1-5; D is unresolved. There are 14 residues in the CDR3. CDR1 is MNHNS and CDR2 is SASEGT in the germline V gene. Trimming took 4 bases from V and 2 from J, leaving 9 bases between them. CDR3 amino acids: CASSGRRGNQPQHF. The CDR3 DNA is TGTGCCAGCAGTGGCCGGAGGGGCAATCAGCCCCAGCATTTT.

This clone was found once. The chain employs TRBV30 and TRBJ2-1; 10 nucleotides align to TRBD2. Per the germline V gene, CDR1 is GTSNPN and CDR2 is SVGIG (reference sequence). This CDR3 is 16 amino acids long. J gave up 8 bases and V 0 bases, and 10 bases lay outside the gene matches. CDR3 DNA sequence: TGTGCCTGGAGTGTACGGGTAGCGGGGGGTTTGGATGAGCAGTTCTTC. The encoded protein is CAWSVRVAGGLDEQFF.

V gene TRBV7-2 combines with J gene TRBJ1-1; D is undetermined. The CDR3 extends over 14 amino acids. Deletions cut 5 bases from V and 7 bases from J, with 17 bases between. Germline V gives CDR1 SGHTA, CDR2 FQGNSA. The CDR3 here is CASSTGPDEGEAFF. The CDR3 coding sequence is TGTGCCAGCAGCACCGGACCGGATGAGGGTGAAGCTTTCTTT.

The genes are TRBV18 and TRBJ2-2, with TRBD1 identical over 7 bases. The germline V gene encodes CDR1 KGHSH and CDR2 LQKENI. The CDR3 consists of 14 residues. Trimming at V came to 2 bases and at J to 5 bases, leaving 2 bases not matched to a gene. CDR3 DNA: TGTGCCAGCTCACCAAACAGGGGAACCGGGGAGCTGTTTTTT. This encodes CASSPNRGTGELFF.